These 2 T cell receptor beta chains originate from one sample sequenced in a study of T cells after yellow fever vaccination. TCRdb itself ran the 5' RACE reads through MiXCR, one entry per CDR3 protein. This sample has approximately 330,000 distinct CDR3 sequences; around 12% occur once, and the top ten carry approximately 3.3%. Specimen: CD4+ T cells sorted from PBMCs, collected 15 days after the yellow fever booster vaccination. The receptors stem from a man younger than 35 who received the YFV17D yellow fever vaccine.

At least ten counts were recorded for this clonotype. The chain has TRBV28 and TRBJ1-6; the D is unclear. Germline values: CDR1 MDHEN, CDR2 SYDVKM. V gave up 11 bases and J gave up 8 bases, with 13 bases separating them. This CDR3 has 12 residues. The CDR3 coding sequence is TGTGCCGCTCGGACTCGGCATTCACCCCTCCACTTT. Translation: CAARTRHSPLHF.

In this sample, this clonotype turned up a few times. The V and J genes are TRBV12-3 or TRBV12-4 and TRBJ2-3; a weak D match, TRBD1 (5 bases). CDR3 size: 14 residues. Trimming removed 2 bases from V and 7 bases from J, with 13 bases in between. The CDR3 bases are TGTGCCAGCAGTTTACGGACAAAGGGAAATACGCAGTATTTT. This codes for CASSLRTKGNTQYF.